Sequencing of this TCR beta chain was carried out in a study of breast tumors, draining lymph nodes, adjacent tissues. TCRdb reanalysed the multiplex PCR reads using MiXCR and keeps one entry per CDR3 protein. This sample yields approximately 140,000 distinct CDR3 sequences, of which around a third are seen a single time; about 2.3% belongs to the top ten. Broader study findings: Tumor repertoires ranked between lymph nodes and nontumor tissue in diversity, with V and J gene preferences. The lymph node origin of tumor T cells was framed as consistent with a hypothesis, not demonstrated. Compared with basal-like, luminal-like tumors shared significantly more repertoire with nontumor tissue.

The CDR3 extends over 16 amino acids. From germline, CDR1 is MNHNS and CDR2 SASEGT. The ends lost 4 bases at V and 2 bases at J; junction bases unmatched: 8. Axillary draining lymph nodes of breast cancer patients supplied the node samples. At least ten counts were recorded for this clonotype. What it binds is unknown. Specimen: axillary lymph node tissue. This clonotype originated in a female donor with breast cancer. Some clones in this sample may be carry-over from other donors' samples. J is TRBJ2-3 and V is TRBV6-1, with TRBD2 matching 8 bases. CDR3 protein: CASSAKGGGTTDTQYF. The CDR3, as DNA: TGTGCCAGCAGTGCGAAGGGCGGGGGGACCACAGATACGCAGTATTTT.